This TCR beta chain was sequenced in a study of CD8+ T cells in alopecia areata. Study-wide findings and caveats: Tofacitinib yielded significantly lower scalp clonality and fewer expanded CD8+ clones among the top 100.

Note on this clone: The antigen remains unidentified.

Treatment noted: oral pan-JAK inhibitor, 5-10 mg twice daily. The length of the CDR3 is 14 residues. The ends were cut back, 1 base at V and 7 bases at J, with 13 bases in the middle. Germline CDR1 is SEHNR and CDR2 is FQNEAQ (reference sequence). RNA extraction and reverse transcription yielded cDNA as sequencing template. Sequencing was performed with immunoSEQ multiplex PCR; in TCRdb, only in-frame clones are kept and a portion is missing. The sample holds 150,000 to 200,000 clones; less than 70% are singletons and the top ten take approximately 1.3%. The clonotype originates from a human donor with alopecia areata. The chain joins TRBV7-9 to TRBJ1-2, with a possible D match to TRBD1 (5 bases). Sequenced material: CD4+ T cells sorted from blood, taken around week 50, from a patient treated with tofacitinib. CDR3 DNA sequence: TGTGCCAGCAGCTTAGGGGGCGCGGAATCTGGCTACACCTTC. Protein: CASSLGGAESGYTF.